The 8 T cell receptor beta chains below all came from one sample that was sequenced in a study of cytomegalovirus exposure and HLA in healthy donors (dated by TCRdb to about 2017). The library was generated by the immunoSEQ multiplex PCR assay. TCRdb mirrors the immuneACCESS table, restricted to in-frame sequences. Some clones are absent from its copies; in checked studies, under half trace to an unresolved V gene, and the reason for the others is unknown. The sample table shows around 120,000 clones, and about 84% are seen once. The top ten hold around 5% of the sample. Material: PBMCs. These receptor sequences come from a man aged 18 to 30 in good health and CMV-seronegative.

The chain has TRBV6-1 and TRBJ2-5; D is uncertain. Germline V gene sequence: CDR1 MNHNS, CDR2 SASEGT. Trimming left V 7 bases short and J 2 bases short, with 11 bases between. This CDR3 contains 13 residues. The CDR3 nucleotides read TGTGCCAGCACCCGTCTTGTTCAAGAGACCCAGTACTTC. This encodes CASTRLVQETQYF.

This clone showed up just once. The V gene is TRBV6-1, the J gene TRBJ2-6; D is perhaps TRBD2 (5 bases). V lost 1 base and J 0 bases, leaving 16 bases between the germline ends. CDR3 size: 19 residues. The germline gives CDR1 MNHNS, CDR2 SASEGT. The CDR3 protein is CASSEGLGRLRSGANVLTF. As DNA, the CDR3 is TGTGCCAGCAGTGAAGGTTTGGGGAGACTACGCTCTGGGGCCAACGTCCTGACTTTC.

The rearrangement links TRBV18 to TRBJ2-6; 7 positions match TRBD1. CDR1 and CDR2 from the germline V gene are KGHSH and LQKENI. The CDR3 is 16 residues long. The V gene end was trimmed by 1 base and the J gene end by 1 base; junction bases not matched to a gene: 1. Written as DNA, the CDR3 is TGTGCCAGCTCACCACAGGGGGCTTCTGGGGCCAACGTCCTGACTTTC. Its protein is CASSPQGASGANVLTF.

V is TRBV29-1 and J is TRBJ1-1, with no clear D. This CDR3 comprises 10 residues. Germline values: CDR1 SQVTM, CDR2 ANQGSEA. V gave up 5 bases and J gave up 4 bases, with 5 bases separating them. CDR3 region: CSVSGTEAFF. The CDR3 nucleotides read TGCAGCGTTTCAGGCACTGAAGCTTTCTTT.

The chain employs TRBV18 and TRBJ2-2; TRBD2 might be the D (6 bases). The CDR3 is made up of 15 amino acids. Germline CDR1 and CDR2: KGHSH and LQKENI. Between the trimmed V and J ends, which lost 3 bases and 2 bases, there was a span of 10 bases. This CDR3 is CASSPSGVNTGELFF. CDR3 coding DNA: TGTGCCAGCTCACCCTCGGGGGTAAACACCGGGGAGCTGTTTTTT.

The CDR3 is CASSTGNTIYF. The CDR3 coding sequence is TGTGCCAGCAGCACAGGAAACACCATATATTTT. The J gene is TRBJ1-3, the V gene TRBV5-4; unclear D gene. CDR1 and CDR2 (germline): SGHNT, YYREEE (reference sequence). V was clipped by 4 bases and J by 4 bases, with 3 bases between them. The CDR3 runs 11 residues.

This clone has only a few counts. The CDR3 protein is CASSLGTMVLFF. In nucleotides, the CDR3 is TGTGCCAGCAGCTTGGGGACAATGGTGTTGTTCTTC. This chain joins TRBV5-6 and TRBJ2-1; tentative D call: TRBD1 (5 bases). CDR1 SGHDT and CDR2 YYEEEE come from the germline V gene. The length of the CDR3 is 12 residues. Trimming pared 0 bases from V and 15 bases from J, leaving 13 bases between.

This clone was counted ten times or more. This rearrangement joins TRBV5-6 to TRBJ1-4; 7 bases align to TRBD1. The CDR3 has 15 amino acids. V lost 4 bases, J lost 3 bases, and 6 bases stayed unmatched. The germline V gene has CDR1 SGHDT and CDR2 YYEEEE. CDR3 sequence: CASSPDRESNEKLFF. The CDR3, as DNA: TGTGCCAGCAGCCCCGACAGGGAGTCTAATGAAAAACTGTTTTTT.